The 22 T cell receptor beta chains listed next were all sequenced from one sample in a study of blood T cells in healthy people across ages (dated by TCRdb to between 2015 and 2017). Receptors were amplified or captured by 5' RACE. Sequencing instrument: Illumina HiSeq 2500. The second PCR ran for roughly 7 to 12 cycles and used a J-beta primer mix along with a sample-barcoded 5' primer. TCRdb ran its own pipeline on the public reads, namely fastp trimming at Q25 and MiXCR clone calling, and kept in-frame beta chains. Duplicate CDR3 protein sequences are folded into a single record with the most common DNA and genes. Within this sample are 800,000 or so distinct CDR3 sequences, with 20% to 25% of them counted one time only. The ten most abundant clones make up approximately 3.7% of the sample. The data were also submitted as part of a second study, on T cells of mothers and their children.

The material sequenced was blood. The receptors come from a boy aged 5-17 years in good health.

In its sample, this clonotype was seen a few times. The genes are TRBV7-2 and TRBJ2-1, with a tentative D call TRBD1 (6 bases). The germline V and J ends were trimmed by 5 bases and 2 bases, with 16 bases remaining between them. The CDR3 consists of 16 residues. Germline CDR1 SGHTA, CDR2 FQGNSA. CDR3 sequence reads: CASSNGGGTTYNEQFF. CDR3 sequence (DNA): TGTGCCAGCAGCAATGGGGGCGGCACTACCTACAATGAGCAGTTCTTC. Full variable domain (rest looked up from reference TRBV7-2 and TRBJ2-1): GAGVSQSPSNKVTEKGKDVELRCDPISGHTALYWYRQSLGQGLEFLIYFQGNSAPDKSGLPSDRFSAERTGGSVSTLTIQRTQQEDSAVYLCASSNGGGTTYNEQFFGPGTRLTVL.

This clonotype was detected only a few times. The chain carries TRBV7-8 and TRBJ2-1; 8 nucleotides agree with TRBD2. Germline CDR1 is SGHVS and CDR2 is FQNEAQ. The CDR3 is made up of 16 amino acids. Losses at the gene ends were 0 bases for V and 7 bases for J; bases not matched to a gene: 8. In DNA, the CDR3 is TGTGCCAGCAGCTTAGCACCAGCGGGAGTGCGTAATGAGCAGTTCTTC. It specifies CASSLAPAGVRNEQFF.

This clonotype appeared a few times. The chain carries TRBV5-1 and TRBJ1-1; D perhaps matches TRBD1 (5 bases). V was clipped by 4 bases and J by 3 bases, with 10 bases between them. The CDR3 runs to 13 residues. Germline V gives CDR1 SGHRS, CDR2 YFSETQ. The CDR3 is CASSRGFDTEAFF. The CDR3 nucleotides are TGCGCCAGCAGCCGGGGGTTCGACACTGAAGCTTTCTTT.

This clonotype has just a few counts. The J gene is TRBJ2-7, the V gene TRBV12-3 or TRBV12-4; D might be TRBD1 or TRBD2, each matching 5 bases. This CDR3 spans 15 amino acids. Trimming stripped 7 bases from V and 5 bases from J, with 21 bases between. The CDR3 spells CASTRDGQPRDEQYF. The CDR3 nucleotides are TGTGCCAGCACCAGGGACGGCCAGCCGAGGGACGAGCAGTACTTC.

The V gene is TRBV27, the J gene TRBJ2-5, with D perhaps being TRBD1 or TRBD2 (5 bases each). V was clipped by 4 bases and J by 4 bases, with 16 bases between them. The CDR3 runs to 15 residues. Per the germline V gene, CDR1 is MNHEY and CDR2 is SMNVEV (reference sequence). The CDR3 loop reads CASSSWDGRGETQYF. CDR3 in DNA: TGTGCCAGCAGTTCCTGGGACGGAAGGGGAGAGACCCAGTACTTC.

The CDR3 nucleotides read TGTGCCAGCAGCTTAGGAATTCCGGGACAGGTGATTGCAACTAATGAAAAACTGTTTTTT. Protein product: CASSLGIPGQVIATNEKLFF. The rearrangement joins TRBV7-9 to TRBJ1-4, with TRBD1 identical over 8 bases. The CDR3 spans 20 residues. V dropped 1 base and J dropped 0; count of bases not matched to a gene: 13. The V gene's germline CDR1 is SEHNR and CDR2 FQNEAQ (reference sequence). Full variable domain (missing parts from reference TRBV7-9 and TRBJ1-4): DTGVSQNPRHKITKRGQNVTFRCDPISEHNRLYWYRQTLGQGPEFLTYFQNEAQLEKSRLLSDRFSAERPKGSFSTLEIQRTEQGDSAMYLCASSLGIPGQVIATNEKLFFGSGTQLSVL.

The chain has TRBV14 and TRBJ2-5; tentatively, D is TRBD2 (6 bases). The DNA end favors TRBJ2-1, so the J call may be wrong. Germline V lookup: CDR1 SGHDN, CDR2 FVKESK. This CDR3 spans 14 amino acids. The DNA of the CDR3 is TGTGCCAGCAGCCAAGAAGGGGACTTCAAGGGGCAGTTCTTC. Protein: CASSQEGDFKGQFF.

This chain links TRBV7-3 with TRBJ2-1; TRBD2 agrees at 7 bases. CDR3 size: 16 residues. Trimming cost V 4 bases and J 10 bases; bases outside gene matches: 16. The germline CDR1 and CDR2 sequences are SGHTA and FQGTGA. The CDR3 DNA reads TGTGCCAGCAGCTCGTCTGGGGGAGGGGCCGCGCGGGAGCAGTTCTTC. Protein product: CASSSSGGGAAREQFF.

V is TRBV5-1 and J is TRBJ2-3; 10 nucleotides agree with TRBD2. V lost 1 base to trimming and J lost 2 bases; unmatched junction nucleotides: 4. The CDR3 loop spans 16 amino acids. Germline CDR1 SGHRS, CDR2 YFSETQ. The CDR3: CASSLKLAGTTDTQYF. DNA of the CDR3: TGCGCCAGCAGCTTGAAACTAGCGGGGACCACAGATACGCAGTATTTT.

This chain connects TRBV2 to TRBJ2-3; D is unresolved. Trimming took off 0 bases at V and 2 bases at J, with 12 bases between the two ends. Germline values: CDR1 SNHLY, CDR2 FYNNEI. The CDR3 runs to 16 residues. The CDR3 coding sequence is TGTGCCAGCAGTGAAGCGACGACGCCACCCACAGATACGCAGTATTTT. Amino acids: CASSEATTPPTDTQYF.

The chain carries TRBV6-1 and TRBJ2-1; a weak D match, TRBD1 (6 bases). Trimming stripped 6 bases from V and 2 bases from J, with 14 bases between. The germline gives CDR1 MNHNS, CDR2 SASEGT. This CDR3 has 15 amino acids. The CDR3 is CASRSRGITYNEQFF. Here the CDR3 DNA reads TGTGCCAGCAGAAGCAGGGGAATTACCTACAATGAGCAGTTCTTC.

This clonotype came up a few times. This chain uses TRBV24-1 with TRBJ2-5; 9 bases agree with TRBD2. Germline V gives CDR1 KGHDR, CDR2 SFDVKD. The V and J ends lost 11 bases and 4 bases, in that order; junction bases with no gene match: 4. The CDR3 extends over 12 amino acids. CDR3 bases: TGTGCCATTAGCGGGAGACGAGAGACCCAGTACTTC. It translates to CAISGRRETQYF.

This clonotype has a handful of counts. The chain employs TRBV5-1 and TRBJ2-3, with D possibly being TRBD1 (5 bases). Germline V CDR1 and CDR2: SGHRS, YFSETQ. The CDR3 consists of 13 residues. V was shortened by 4 bases and J by 4 bases, with 10 bases between the two germline ends. CDR3 coding DNA: TGCGCCAGCAGCATCCAGGGCCCAGATACGCAGTATTTT. Residues: CASSIQGPDTQYF.

This chain connects TRBV27 to TRBJ2-7; 8 positions match TRBD2. The ends lost 3 bases at V and 3 bases at J; junction bases unmatched: 4. Germline CDR1 MNHEY, CDR2 SMNVEV (reference sequence). This CDR3 has 14 amino acids. The CDR3 DNA follows: TGTGCCAGCAGTTTGGATAGCGGGATCTACGAGCAGTACTTC. Protein product: CASSLDSGIYEQYF.

This clonotype was detected ten times or more. The gene calls are TRBV29-1 and TRBJ2-3, with 14 bases that match TRBD2. Germline lookup yields CDR1 SQVTM and CDR2 ANQGSEA. The CDR3 spans 14 residues. V lost 4 bases and J lost 5; bases outside the gene matches: 2. The CDR3 region has the DNA TGCAGCGTTGTGGGACTAGCGGGAGTAGATACGCAGTATTTT. As protein: CSVVGLAGVDTQYF.

This sequence joins TRBV20-1 and TRBJ2-7; D is uncertain. Germline values: CDR1 DFQATT, CDR2 SNEGSKA (reference sequence). CDR3 length: 14 amino acids. Trimming shortened V by 6 bases and J by 2 bases, and 17 bases separated the two germline ends. The chain's CDR3 is CSAEIRTSAYEQYF. In nucleotides, the CDR3 is TGCAGTGCCGAGATTCGGACCAGTGCCTACGAGCAGTACTTC.

This clonotype was seen a few times. V gene TRBV19 combines with J gene TRBJ1-2; D unclear. V was pared by 7 bases and J by 8 bases, with 14 bases between. CDR1 and CDR2 (germline): LNHDA, SQIVND (reference sequence). The CDR3 has 12 amino acids. This CDR3 is CASTPGQSGYTF. CDR3 coding DNA: TGTGCCAGTACACCCGGCCAGAGCGGCTACACCTTC.

This clonotype showed up just once. The chain combines TRBV10-3 with TRBJ2-5; no clear D gene. This CDR3 is built from 15 residues. Germline CDR1 reads ENHRY; CDR2 reads SYGVKD. Between the trimmed V and J ends, which lost 3 bases and 1 base, there was a span of 12 bases. CDR3 sequence: CAISDPPGGQETQYF. CDR3 DNA sequence: TGTGCCATCAGTGACCCTCCCGGCGGCCAAGAGACCCAGTACTTC.

The chain is built from TRBV7-2 and TRBJ1-4; D possibly corresponds to TRBD1 (6 bases). CDR3 length: 15 amino acids. Trimming removed 1 base at V and 5 bases at J, with 11 bases between. Germline V lookup: CDR1 SGHTA, CDR2 FQGNSA. The CDR3 loop reads CASSLGQASNEKLFF. As DNA, the CDR3 is TGTGCCAGCAGCTTAGGACAGGCCTCCAATGAAAAACTGTTTTTT.

A word on this clonotype: The junction differs from germline at one of its ends, possibly a read error. The chain is built from TRBV19 and TRBJ2-5, with 10 bases that match TRBD2. Germline CDR1 is LNHDA and CDR2 is SQIVND (reference sequence). The CDR3 totals 14 residues. CDR3 DNA sequence: TGCGCCAGTAAGAGCGGGAGGGCCTCGGAGACCCAGTACTTC. It translates to CASKSGRASETQYF. Based on the CDR3 plus reference TRBV19 and TRBJ2-5, the full variable domain is DGGITQSPKYLFRKEGQNVTLSCEQNLNHDAMYWYRQDPGQGLRLIYYSQIVNDFQKGDIAEGYSVSREKKESFPLTVTSAQKNPTAFYLCASKSGRASETQYFGPGTRLLVL.

The chain has TRBV4-3 and TRBJ2-1; no firm D call. Germline V gives CDR1 LGHNA, CDR2 YSLEER. Trimming removed 1 base at V and 13 bases at J, with 23 bases between. This CDR3 comprises 16 residues. Here the CDR3 reads CASSQVMRTPTFSQFF. CDR3 DNA sequence: TGCGCCAGCAGCCAAGTAATGCGAACTCCCACATTTAGTCAGTTCTTC.

This clonotype was observed a few times. The rearrangement joins TRBV20-1 to TRBJ1-4, with no clear D. The CDR3 loop spans 14 amino acids. The V end was cut by 0 bases, the J end by 7 bases, with 12 bases between. In germline, CDR1 is DFQATT, CDR2 SNEGSKA (reference sequence). The CDR3 is CSARDLGLGEKLFF. As DNA, the CDR3 is TGCAGTGCTAGAGATCTGGGGTTAGGTGAAAAACTGTTTTTT.